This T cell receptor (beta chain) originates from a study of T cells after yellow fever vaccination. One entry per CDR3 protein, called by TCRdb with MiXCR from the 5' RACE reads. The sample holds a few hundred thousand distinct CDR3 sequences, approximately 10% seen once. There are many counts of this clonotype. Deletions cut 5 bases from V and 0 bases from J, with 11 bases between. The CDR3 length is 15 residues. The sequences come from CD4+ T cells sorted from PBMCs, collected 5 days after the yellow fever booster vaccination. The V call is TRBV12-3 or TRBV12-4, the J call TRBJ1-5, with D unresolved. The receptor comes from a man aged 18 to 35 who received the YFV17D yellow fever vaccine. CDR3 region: CASSPDRGSNQPQHF. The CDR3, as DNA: TGTGCCAGCAGTCCCGACCGCGGTAGCAATCAGCCCCAGCATTTT.